These 22 T cell receptor beta chains were all obtained from the same sample, sequenced in a study of identifying expanded T cells in peripheral blood. TCRdb keeps only in-frame clones here, not all; method: immunoSEQ multiplex PCR. The sample holds about 58,000 clones, roughly nine tenths seen once. The material sequenced was blood. All receptors derive from a person aged 18-70 years in good health.

The rearrangement uses TRBV6-1 and TRBJ2-7; 12 nucleotides line up with TRBD2. The CDR3 length is 16 residues. Trimming took 0 bases from V and 7 from J; bases not matched to a gene: 7. The germline gives CDR1 MNHNS, CDR2 SASEGT. CDR3 region: CASSEARLAGVDEQYF. CDR3 nucleotides: TGTGCCAGCAGTGAAGCCAGACTAGCGGGAGTGGATGAGCAGTACTTC.

The chain has TRBV19 and TRBJ2-7, with no clear D. Germline values: CDR1 LNHDA, CDR2 SQIVND (reference sequence). Trimming took off 4 bases at V and 0 bases at J, with 10 bases between the two ends. The CDR3 extends over 14 amino acids. CDR3: CASSSQETSYEQYF. The CDR3 DNA reads TGTGCCAGTAGTAGCCAGGAGACCTCCTACGAGCAGTACTTC.

The V call is TRBV2, the J call TRBJ2-1; D is unresolved. The CDR3 extends over 13 amino acids. V was cut by 3 bases and J by 0 bases, with 3 bases left in between. Germline V lookup: CDR1 SNHLY, CDR2 FYNNEI. CDR3 in DNA: TGTGCCAGCAGTGAGAACTCCTACAATGAGCAGTTCTTC. Translated, it gives CASSENSYNEQFF.

The chain recombines TRBV19 with TRBJ2-2, with 8 bases matching TRBD2. Trimming at V came to 4 bases and at J to 7 bases, leaving 8 bases not matched to a gene. This CDR3 spans 15 amino acids. Germline assignment: CDR1 LNHDA and CDR2 SQIVND (reference sequence). The CDR3 loop reads CASSTKAGVGGELFF. CDR3 sequence (DNA): TGTGCCAGTAGTACGAAAGCGGGAGTGGGCGGGGAGCTGTTTTTT.

V and J are TRBV29-1 and TRBJ2-5; D may match TRBD1 or TRBD2 (5 bases each). The CDR3 length is 16 residues. Trimming shortened V by 6 bases and J by 1 base, and 21 bases separated the two germline ends. Germline V gene lookup returns CDR1 SQVTM and CDR2 ANQGSEA. CDR3 region: CSVRGVGRRPQETQYF. The DNA of the CDR3 is TGCAGCGTCCGAGGGGTGGGCCGACGACCCCAAGAGACCCAGTACTTC. The full variable domain, completed using reference TRBV29-1 and TRBJ2-5, is SAVISQKPSRDICQRGTSLTIQCQVDSQVTMMFWYRQQPGQSLTLIATANQGSEATYESGFVIDKFPISRPNLTFSTLTVSNMSPEDSSIYLCSVRGVGRRPQETQYFGPGTRLLVL.

The genes are TRBV7-3 and TRBJ2-5; tentative D call: TRBD1 (5 bases). Trimming removed 5 bases at V and 0 bases at J, with 7 bases between. There are 13 residues in the CDR3. Germline assignment: CDR1 SGHTA and CDR2 FQGTGA. CDR3 in amino acids: CASSRGYQETQYF. The CDR3 DNA reads TGTGCCAGCAGCAGGGGTTACCAAGAGACCCAGTACTTC. Variable domain in full (rest from reference TRBV7-3 and TRBJ2-5): GAGVSQTPSNKVTEKGKYVELRCDPISGHTALYWYRQSLGQGPEFLIYFQGTGAADDSGLPNDRFFAVRPEGSVSTLKIQRTERGDSAVYLCASSRGYQETQYFGPGTRLLVL.

This clone is labeled as medium-sized. This chain links TRBV19 with TRBJ2-7; D assignment may be TRBD1 or TRBD2 (6 bases each). The CDR3 is made up of 13 amino acids. The V end lost 4 bases, the J end lost 7 bases, and 14 bases lay between the germline ends. Germline CDR1 and CDR2: LNHDA and SQIVND (reference sequence). CDR3 amino acids: CASSTATGGEQYF. CDR3 nucleotides: TGTGCCAGTAGTACCGCGACAGGAGGGGAGCAGTACTTC.

This chain connects TRBV6-1 to TRBJ1-5, with 7 bases identical to TRBD1. The germline gives CDR1 MNHNS, CDR2 SASEGT. The CDR3 spans 15 residues. J gave up 3 bases and V 6 bases, and 8 bases lay outside the gene matches. The CDR3 sequence: CASSRGQSYNQPQHF. In DNA form, the CDR3 reads TGTGCCAGCAGCAGGGGACAGTCCTACAATCAGCCCCAGCATTTT.

The rearrangement joins TRBV7-2 to TRBJ2-3; the match to TRBD2 covers 11 bases. Unmatched junction bases numbered 5, after V lost 3 bases and J lost 0 bases. Germline values: CDR1 SGHTA, CDR2 FQGNSA. The CDR3 is 17 amino acids. The CDR3 loop reads CASSLSSGGLSTDTQYF. The CDR3, as DNA: TGTGCCAGCAGCTTGTCTAGCGGGGGGCTTAGCACAGATACGCAGTATTTT.

The chain employs TRBV6-5 and TRBJ2-7; 9 bases agree with TRBD1. The V and J ends lost 5 bases and 5 bases, in that order; junction bases with no gene match: 4. CDR1 and CDR2 from the germline V gene are MNHEY and SVGAGI. The CDR3 sequence is 13 residues long. The CDR3 here is CASSRTGEDEQYF. The CDR3, as DNA: TGTGCCAGCAGTAGGACAGGGGAGGACGAGCAGTACTTC.

V gene TRBV29-1 combines with J gene TRBJ1-5; no clear D. Germline V gene lookup returns CDR1 SQVTM and CDR2 ANQGSEA. This CDR3 is 13 amino acids long. Trimming removed 5 bases at V and 5 bases at J, with 13 bases between. CDR3 bases: TGCAGCGTTCGGCCAACATCCGATCAGCCCCAGCATTTT. It encodes CSVRPTSDQPQHF. The full variable domain, completed using reference TRBV29-1 and TRBJ1-5, is SAVISQKPSRDICQRGTSLTIQCQVDSQVTMMFWYRQQPGQSLTLIATANQGSEATYESGFVIDKFPISRPNLTFSTLTVSNMSPEDSSIYLCSVRPTSDQPQHFGDGTRLSIL.

The genes are TRBV19 and TRBJ1-1; maybe TRBD1 (5 bases). Germline V gives CDR1 LNHDA, CDR2 SQIVND (reference sequence). This CDR3 has 12 amino acids. V gave up 1 base and J gave up 7 bases, with 7 bases separating them. The CDR3 DNA follows: TGTGCCAGTAGTATAGGGGGGGGTGAAGCTTTCTTT. This encodes CASSIGGGEAFF. Variable domain in full (rest from reference TRBV19 and TRBJ1-1): DGGITQSPKYLFRKEGQNVTLSCEQNLNHDAMYWYRQDPGQGLRLIYYSQIVNDFQKGDIAEGYSVSREKKESFPLTVTSAQKNPTAFYLCASSIGGGEAFFGQGTRLTVV.

The rearrangement links TRBV6-1 to TRBJ2-7, with D perhaps matching TRBD1 (6 bases). The CDR3 covers 11 residues. Germline V gene sequence: CDR1 MNHNS, CDR2 SASEGT. V was pared by 8 bases and J by 3 bases, with 8 bases between. CDR3 protein: CASGTHYEQYF. CDR3 bases: TGTGCCAGCGGGACACACTACGAGCAGTACTTC.

This rearrangement joins TRBV20-1 to TRBJ2-7; D may be TRBD1 (6 bases). The CDR3 length is 11 residues. Germline CDR1 is DFQATT and CDR2 is SNEGSKA (reference sequence). The CDR3 sequence is CATGTSYEQYF. The CDR3 coding sequence is TGCGCCACCGGGACATCCTACGAGCAGTACTTC.

This chain joins TRBV6-5 and TRBJ2-1, with D perhaps TRBD2 (6 bases). The CDR3 is made up of 15 amino acids. Trimming removed 2 bases at V and 9 bases at J, with 17 bases between. Germline lookup yields CDR1 MNHEY and CDR2 SVGAGI. CDR3 nucleotides: TGTGCCAGCAGTTACCTCCGGGACTTGCGTGGTGAGCAGTTCTTC. Its translation is CASSYLRDLRGEQFF.

This chain joins TRBV27 and TRBJ1-6; 7 nucleotides agree with TRBD1. Trimming removed 6 bases from V and 7 bases from J; junction bases left unmatched: 3. This CDR3 is 13 amino acids long. Germline V lookup: CDR1 MNHEY, CDR2 SMNVEV (reference sequence). CDR3 sequence (DNA): TGTGCCAGCAGCCCACAGGGGAATTCACCCCTCCACTTT. The encoded protein is CASSPQGNSPLHF.

This chain links TRBV18 with TRBJ2-2; a weak D match, TRBD2 (7 bases). CDR3 length equals 15 residues. CDR1 and CDR2 (germline): KGHSH, LQKENI. V was cut by 3 bases and J by 5 bases, with 13 bases left in between. The CDR3, as DNA: TGTGCCAGCTCACCGGCGGGGGCGGAAACCGGGGAGCTGTTTTTT. It translates to CASSPAGAETGELFF.

The rearrangement links TRBV7-2 to TRBJ2-1; D gene ambiguous. This CDR3 spans 15 amino acids. In germline, CDR1 is SGHTA, CDR2 FQGNSA. V dropped 2 bases and J dropped 4 bases, with 12 bases sitting between them. CDR3 sequence (DNA): TGTGCCAGCAGCTTATGGGTAGAGGCTTACAATGAGCAGTTCTTC. Protein: CASSLWVEAYNEQFF.

This clone was counted a few times. DNA of the CDR3: TGTGCCAGCAGCCTAGCGGGAGCGGGCTACAATGAGCAGTTCTTC. This codes for CASSLAGAGYNEQFF. V gene TRBV7-3 combines with J gene TRBJ2-1; 10 bases match TRBD2. Germline V lookup: CDR1 SGHTA, CDR2 FQGTGA. V shed 5 bases and J 3 bases; nucleotides not matched to a gene: 4. The CDR3 sequence is 15 residues long.

The chain couples TRBV9 to TRBJ2-4, with TRBD1 matching 9 bases. V was pared by 4 bases and J by 9 bases, with 14 bases of the junction left unmatched. The CDR3 loop spans 16 amino acids. Germline-derived CDR1 and CDR2 are SGDLS and YYNGEE. Written as DNA, the CDR3 is TGTGCCAGCAGCTCTAGGGGCACAGGGGGCTCCAGCATTCAGTACTTC. It codes for CASSSRGTGGSSIQYF.

This chain uses TRBV6-6 with TRBJ1-1; 11 nucleotides align to TRBD1. J lost 6 bases, V lost 6 bases, and 3 bases had no gene match. CDR3 length: 13 residues. The germline V gene encodes CDR1 MNHNY and CDR2 SVGAGI (reference sequence). The CDR3 spells CASRTGQGAEAFF. As DNA, the CDR3 is TGTGCCAGCAGGACGGGACAGGGGGCTGAAGCTTTCTTT.

The chain carries TRBV10-3 and TRBJ2-7, with no clear D. The V end was cut by 6 bases, the J end by 4 bases, with 13 bases between. CDR1 and CDR2 (germline): ENHRY, SYGVKD. The CDR3 has 13 residues. The CDR3 loop reads CAISGPNKYEQYF. CDR3 bases: TGTGCCATCAGCGGACCAAATAAATACGAGCAGTACTTC.